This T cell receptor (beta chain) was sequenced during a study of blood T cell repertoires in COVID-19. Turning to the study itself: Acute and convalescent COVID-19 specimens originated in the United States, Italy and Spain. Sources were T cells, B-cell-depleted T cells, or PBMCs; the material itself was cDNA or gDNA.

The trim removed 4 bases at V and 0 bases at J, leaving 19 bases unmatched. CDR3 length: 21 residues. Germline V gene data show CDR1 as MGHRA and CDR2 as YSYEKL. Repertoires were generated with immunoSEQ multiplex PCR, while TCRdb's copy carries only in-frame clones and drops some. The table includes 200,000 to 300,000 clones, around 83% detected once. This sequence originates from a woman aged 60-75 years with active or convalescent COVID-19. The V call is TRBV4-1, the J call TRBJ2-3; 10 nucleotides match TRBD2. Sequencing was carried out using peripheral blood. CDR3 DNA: TGCGCCAGCAGCCGCCTATCGGCTAGCGGGGGTCTTTGGGGCAGCACAGATACGCAGTATTTT. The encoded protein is CASSRLSASGGLWGSTDTQYF.